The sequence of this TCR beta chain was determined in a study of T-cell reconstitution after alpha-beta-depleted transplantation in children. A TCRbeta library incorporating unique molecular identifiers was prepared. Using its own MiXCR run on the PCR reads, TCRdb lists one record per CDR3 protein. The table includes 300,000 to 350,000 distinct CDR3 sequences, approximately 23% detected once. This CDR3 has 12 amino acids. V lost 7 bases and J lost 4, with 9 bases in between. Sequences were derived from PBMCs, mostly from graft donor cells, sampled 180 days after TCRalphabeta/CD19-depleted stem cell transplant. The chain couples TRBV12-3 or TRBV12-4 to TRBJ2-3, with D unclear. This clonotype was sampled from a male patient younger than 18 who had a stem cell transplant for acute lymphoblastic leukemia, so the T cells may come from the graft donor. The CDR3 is CASTPGPDTQYF. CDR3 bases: TGTGCCAGCACCCCCGGCCCAGATACGCAGTATTTT.